Listed here is a single TCR beta chain. Its matching antigen is unknown. Germline V gene lookup returns CDR1 SNHLY and CDR2 FYNNEI. Deletions cut 4 bases from V and 4 bases from J, with 10 bases between. The CDR3 has 13 residues. These data belong to a study of a mutant IDH1 vaccine in newly diagnosed glioma. Whole-study context: Following radiotherapy alone, or alongside temozolomide cycles, vaccination was started after an interval of 4-6 weeks. Treated patients had a mean age of about 40 years and a sex split that was about 62% male and roughly 38% female. Week 35 was assigned to visit V12, and week 47 was assigned to visit V13. Study-wide points: Researchers report vaccine-induced immune responses in approximately 95% of patients.

The sample's time point: week 35, safety follow-up. Vaccination used 300 ug of mutant IDH1 20-mer peptide per dose, with topical imiquimod. Clones were sequenced by immunoSEQ multiplex PCR, and TCRdb holds only the in-frame ones, with some missing. The sample has fewer than 55,000 clones, roughly 79% seen once. The receptor was derived from a woman between 35 and 50 years old with glioma. Some clones in this sample may be carry-over from other donors' samples. This sample comprised PBMCs, obtained from a glioma patient whose treatment included an IDH1 peptide vaccine. V is TRBV2 and J is TRBJ2-5; D gene unclear. The chain's CDR3 is CASSVETRETQYF. The CDR3 DNA follows: TGTGCCAGCAGTGTTGAAACTCGAGAGACCCAGTACTTC.